A selection of T cell receptor beta chains follows, all from one sample in a study of OX40 agonist ivuxolimab in advanced cancers. Clones were read by immunoSEQ multiplex PCR, and TCRdb kept only the in-frame ones, dropping some. The table lists over 80,000 clones, approximately 90% of them singletons. The source material was CD4+ or CD8+ T cells sorted from blood, sampled in a trial of the OX40 agonist ivuxolimab. These receptors originate from an adult with an advanced solid tumor such as melanoma, head and neck, liver or kidney cancer. Each CDR3 is given with its conserved first and last residue. The D gene is left open where the match is weak. Where a row states a size, it is once, few, many or the class of an expanded clone; other rows omit it.

J gene,clone size,D gene,V gene,CDR3 DNA,CDR3 protein
TRBJ2-2,NA,NA,TRBV5-1,TGCGCCAGCAGCTCTCTGGGGGTTAGCACCGGGGAGCTGTTTTTT,CASSSLGVSTGELFF
TRBJ2-5,NA,NA,TRBV9,TGTGCCAGCAGCTCAGGGGGGGGGCCAGAGACCCAGTACTTC,CASSSGGGPETQYF
TRBJ2-3,NA,TRBD1,TRBV7-9,TGTGCCAGCAGCTTAGCCCCAGGGGGTAGTACAGATACGCAGTATTTT,CASSLAPGGSTDTQYF
TRBJ1-2,NA,NA,TRBV5-1,TGCGCCAGCAGCGGGGACAATGCTAACTATGGCTACACCTTC,CASSGDNANYGYTF
TRBJ2-5,NA,NA,TRBV2,TGTGCCAGCAGTGACGACACAATCCCCGCAGGGACCCAGTACTTC,CASSDDTIPAGTQYF
TRBJ1-5,NA,TRBD1,TRBV19,TGTGCCAGTAGTTTAGGGGGCCAGCAGCCCCAGCATTTT,CASSLGGQQPQHF
TRBJ2-3,NA,NA,TRBV7-8,TGTGCCAGCAGCTATGGGGGAACCACAGGAGCAGATACGCAGTATTTT,CASSYGGTTGADTQYF
TRBJ2-3,NA,TRBD1,TRBV9,TGTGCCAGCAGCGTTCTACAGGGGGCCGCAGATACGCAGTATTTT,CASSVLQGAADTQYF
TRBJ2-3,NA,NA,TRBV9,TGTGCCAGCGCCGGGGGCGGGAGTACAGATACGCAGTATTTT,CASAGGGSTDTQYF
TRBJ1-5,NA,NA,TRBV6-1,TGTGCCAGTGCGTTCGCCCAGCCCCAGCATTTT,CASAFAQPQHF
TRBJ1-4,NA,NA,TRBV18,TGTGCCAGCTCACCTCAAACGGCAACTAATGAAAAACTGTTTTTT,CASSPQTATNEKLFF
TRBJ2-7,once,NA,TRBV28,TGTGCCAGCAGTCAAAACGGACTCCGCTACGAGCAGTACTTC,CASSQNGLRYEQYF
TRBJ2-2,NA,TRBD1,TRBV5-1,TGCGCCAGCAGCTTTCGACCGGGACAGGGGTTCACCGGGGAGCTGTTTTTT,CASSFRPGQGFTGELFF
TRBJ2-7,NA,NA,TRBV4-2,TGTGCCAGCAGCCAAGGGAAGGGGACGGCCTACGAGCAGTACTTC,CASSQGKGTAYEQYF
TRBJ2-2,NA,NA,TRBV7-9,TGTGCCAGCAGCTTTTCGTACACCGGGGAGCTGTTTTTT,CASSFSYTGELFF
TRBJ2-7,NA,NA,TRBV4-1,TGCGCCAGCAGCCAAGACCCTTTACCAGCTTTCGAGCAGTACTTC,CASSQDPLPAFEQYF
TRBJ2-3,NA,NA,TRBV7-2,TGTGCCAGCAGCTTTGACGCCCTCTTGACAGATACGCAGTATTTT,CASSFDALLTDTQYF
TRBJ2-1,NA,TRBD2,TRBV9,TGTGCCAGCAGCGTAGGTGGTAGCGGGAGGGCCTACAATGAGCAGTTCTTC,CASSVGGSGRAYNEQFF
TRBJ1-4,NA,TRBD1,TRBV29-1,TGCAGCGTTGGGACAGGGTTGGAAAAACTGTTTTTT,CSVGTGLEKLFF
TRBJ2-1,NA,NA,TRBV9,TGTGCCAGCAGCGTAGCGGGGACCTCCTACAATGAGCAGTTCTTC,CASSVAGTSYNEQFF
TRBJ1-5,NA,NA,TRBV6-6,TGTGCCAGCAGTTACTACTCAGGGGTCGGTGATCAGCCCCAGCATTTT,CASSYYSGVGDQPQHF
TRBJ1-2,NA,NA,TRBV18,TGTGCCAGCTCGCCCGGGGACCAAGAGCCTTATGGCTACACCTTC,CASSPGDQEPYGYTF
TRBJ1-6,NA,NA,TRBV28,NA,CASSSSGPNNSPLHF
TRBJ2-7,NA,NA,TRBV15,TGTGCCACCAGCAGACCTCCTGTGGGTAGCGTCGAGCAGTACTTC,CATSRPPVGSVEQYF
TRBJ2-6,NA,TRBD2,TRBV28,TGTGCCAGCAGTTTATTCGGGAGGGGCAGCTCTGGGGCCAACGTCCTGACTTTC,CASSLFGRGSSGANVLTF
TRBJ2-7,NA,TRBD2,TRBV5-6,TGTGCCAGCAGGGGACTAGCGGGAGGTAGCTCCTACGAGCAGTACTTC,CASRGLAGGSSYEQYF
TRBJ2-5,NA,NA,TRBV5-1,TGCGCCAGCAGCTTGGAAGCGTCCTCTCAAGAGACCCAGTACTTC,CASSLEASSQETQYF
TRBJ2-5,once,NA,TRBV7-9,TGTGCCAGCAGCCAGGACCGCGCGGAGACCCAGTACTTC,CASSQDRAETQYF
TRBJ2-7,NA,NA,TRBV7-2,TGTGCCAGCAGCTATAGTTCAGAGAGCTCCTACGAGCAGTACTTC,CASSYSSESSYEQYF
TRBJ2-3,NA,TRBD2,TRBV4-2,TGTGCCAGCAGCCTGACTAGCTGGGGGGGGGATACGCAGTATTTT,CASSLTSWGGDTQYF
TRBJ2-5,NA,TRBD2,TRBV19,TGTGCCAGTAGTCGGGCGGGAGTGGGGCAAGAGACCCAGTACTTC,CASSRAGVGQETQYF
TRBJ2-3,NA,NA,TRBV11-2,TGTGCCAGCGGGCGTGGGGGACTCACAGATACGCAGTATTTT,CASGRGGLTDTQYF
TRBJ2-5,NA,NA,TRBV18,TGTGCCAGCTCCAACAATAGGAGACAAGAGACCCAGTACTTC,CASSNNRRQETQYF
TRBJ2-2,NA,NA,TRBV6-5,TGTGCCAGCAGTTACGAAACAGGGCGCACCGGGGAGCTGTTTTTT,CASSYETGRTGELFF
TRBJ2-5,NA,NA,TRBV5-1,TGCGCCAGCAGCTTGAGTGGGGTTAGCCTGGAGACCCAGTACTTC,CASSLSGVSLETQYF
TRBJ2-3,NA,NA,TRBV7-2,TGTGCCAGCAGCCGAAGGTTCGCAGATACGCAGTATTTT,CASSRRFADTQYF
TRBJ2-7,NA,NA,TRBV7-2,TGTGCCAGCAGCTGGGGGGGCCGCCGGGACGAGCAGTACTTC,CASSWGGRRDEQYF
TRBJ2-1,NA,NA,TRBV4-2,TGTGCCAGCAGCCAAGAAGAGAAGCCTTTAGCTTGGCGTGAGCAGTTCTTC,CASSQEEKPLAWREQFF
TRBJ1-2,NA,TRBD1,TRBV7-9,TGTGCCAGCAGCTCGGACAGGGATGGCTATGGCTACACCTTC,CASSSDRDGYGYTF
TRBJ1-1,NA,NA,TRBV5-1,TGCGCCAGCAGATGGGACACGAACACTGAAGCTTTCTTT,CASRWDTNTEAFF
TRBJ2-2,NA,TRBD2,TRBV11-2,TGTGCCAGCAGCTTAAGCGGGGGCACGGGCGGGGAGCTGTTTTTT,CASSLSGGTGGELFF
TRBJ2-3,NA,TRBD2,TRBV28,TGTGCCAGCAAACTAGCGGAGCCCACAGATACGCAGTATTTT,CASKLAEPTDTQYF
TRBJ2-3,NA,TRBD2,TRBV5-1,TGCGCCAGCAGCTTGGTAGCGGGGGGCACAGATACGCAGTATTTT,CASSLVAGGTDTQYF
TRBJ2-3,NA,NA,TRBV6-1,TGTGCCAGCAGTGAAGTTGGGGGTGGGACAGATACGCAGTATTTT,CASSEVGGGTDTQYF
TRBJ1-5,NA,NA,TRBV27,TGTGCCAGCAGTTTAATGGCAGATAGCAATCAGCCCCAGCATTTT,CASSLMADSNQPQHF
TRBJ2-3,NA,NA,TRBV29-1,TGCAGCGTTGAATCGGGGGCGACAGATACGCAGTATTTT,CSVESGATDTQYF
TRBJ2-1,NA,TRBD2,TRBV18,TGTGCCAGCTCACCATCGGGGGGGAATGAGCAGTTCTTC,CASSPSGGNEQFF
TRBJ2-7,NA,NA,TRBV6-1,TGTGCCAGCAGTGTCCCGACAGGATTCGACGGGCAGTACTTC,CASSVPTGFDGQYF
TRBJ2-6,NA,NA,TRBV18,TGTGCCAGCTCACACCAGGGGTCTGGGGCCAACGTCCTGACTTTC,CASSHQGSGANVLTF
TRBJ1-1,NA,NA,TRBV5-4,TGTGCCAGCAGCTTCGGGGGGCAGGGAGCTTTCTTT,CASSFGGQGAFF
TRBJ1-5,NA,TRBD1,TRBV18,TGTGCCAGCTCCGGGACAGGGGGCAATCAGCCCCAGCATTTT,CASSGTGGNQPQHF
TRBJ1-2,NA,NA,TRBV30,TGTGCCTGGAGTGTACAGTGGGGGCAAAAACTATGGAGCTACACCTTC,CAWSVQWGQKLWSYTF
TRBJ1-1,NA,NA,TRBV29-1,TGCAGCGTGGGAGGACAGTCCACTGAAGCTTTCTTT,CSVGGQSTEAFF
TRBJ2-3,NA,NA,TRBV10-3,TGTGCCATCAGTGGATCAACGGGGGCAGATACGCAGTATTTT,CAISGSTGADTQYF